The 7 T cell receptor beta chains presented below share a single source sample, sequenced in a study of blood T cells in healthy people across ages. A second PCR, run for roughly 7 to 12 cycles, used a sample-barcoded 5' primer plus a J-beta primer mix. One entry per CDR3 protein, called by TCRdb with MiXCR from the 5' RACE reads. The sample has 550,000 to 700,000 distinct CDR3 sequences, 27% seen once. Sequencing was performed on blood. The receptors were sampled from a woman in her 70s in good health.

This clonotype was observed a handful of times. V is TRBV7-3 and J is TRBJ2-1; D unclear. The CDR3 totals 10 residues. V lost 8 bases, J lost 12 bases, and 11 bases lay in between. In germline, CDR1 is SGHTA, CDR2 FQGTGA. The CDR3 is CASPTVWQFF. The CDR3 DNA follows: TGTGCCAGCCCCACCGTTTGGCAGTTCTTC.

V and J are TRBV24-1 and TRBJ2-7, with D possibly being TRBD1 (5 bases). This CDR3 is 13 amino acids long. V was pared by 6 bases and J by 6 bases, with 14 bases between. Germline V CDR1 and CDR2: KGHDR, SFDVKD. The CDR3 region is CATSSPDRSEQYF. Written as DNA, the CDR3 is TGTGCCACCAGTTCCCCCGACAGAAGCGAGCAGTACTTC.

This clonotype was observed a few times. The chain employs TRBV7-2 and TRBJ2-3; 8 nucleotides agree with TRBD2. This CDR3 region has 15 residues. Germline CDR1 and CDR2: SGHTA and FQGNSA. Trimming cost V 5 bases and J 9 bases; bases outside gene matches: 13. The DNA of the CDR3 is TGTGCCAGCAGCCCCCCCGGGACTAGTTCGGTCACGCAGTATTTT. Residues: CASSPPGTSSVTQYF.

This chain connects TRBV7-9 to TRBJ2-1; D is possibly TRBD2 (6 bases). The CDR3 totals 15 residues. Germline V gene sequence: CDR1 SEHNR, CDR2 FQNEAQ (reference sequence). Trimming took 1 base from V and 2 from J, leaving 9 bases between them. The CDR3 reads CASSLGLGAYNEQFF. CDR3 nucleotide sequence: TGTGCCAGCAGCTTAGGACTAGGGGCCTACAATGAGCAGTTCTTC.

The rearrangement joins TRBV4-3 to TRBJ2-7; D is unclear. Per the germline V gene, CDR1 is LGHNA and CDR2 is YSLEER. V was cut by 0 bases and J by 4 bases, with 13 bases left in between. The CDR3 has 15 residues. CDR3 in amino acids: CASSQDRWGWYEQYF. In nucleotides, the CDR3 is TGCGCCAGCAGCCAAGATAGGTGGGGTTGGTACGAGCAGTACTTC.

This clonotype was observed a few times. The chain carries TRBV7-2 and TRBJ1-5, with TRBD1 matching over 7 bases. The CDR3 length is 14 residues. V trimming: 6 bases; J trimming: 5 bases; junction bases outside the gene matches: 7. CDR1 and CDR2 (germline): SGHTA, FQGNSA. The CDR3 DNA sequence: TGTGCCAGCAGTGTGGACAGGAGTTATCAGCCCCAGCATTTT. Translation gives CASSVDRSYQPQHF.

V usage is TRBV14 and J usage is TRBJ2-5, with 9 positions matching TRBD1. Near its end, the DNA agrees better with TRBJ2-1, so the J call may be wrong. Germline V CDR1 and CDR2: SGHDN, FVKESK. This CDR3 is built from 16 residues. CDR3 sequence: CASSHGLTGGLDEQFF. CDR3 coding DNA: TGTGCCAGCAGCCACGGCCTCACAGGGGGCTTGGATGAGCAGTTCTTC.